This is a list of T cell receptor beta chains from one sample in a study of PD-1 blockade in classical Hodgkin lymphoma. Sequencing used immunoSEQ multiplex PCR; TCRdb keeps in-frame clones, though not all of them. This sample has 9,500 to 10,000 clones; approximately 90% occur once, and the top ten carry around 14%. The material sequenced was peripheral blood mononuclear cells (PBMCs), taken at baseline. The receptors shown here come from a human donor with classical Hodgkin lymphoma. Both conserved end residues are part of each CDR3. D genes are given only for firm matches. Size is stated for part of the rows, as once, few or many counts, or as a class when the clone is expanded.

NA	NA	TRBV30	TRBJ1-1	TGTGCCTGGAGGAGGGGCGGGGGTTACACTGAAGCTTTCTTT	CAWRRGGGYTEAFF
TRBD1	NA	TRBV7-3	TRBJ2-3	TGTGCCAGCAGCCCGCGGGACAGGTACACAGATACGCAGTATTTT	CASSPRDRYTDTQYF
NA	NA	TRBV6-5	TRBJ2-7	TGTGCCAGCAGCCACAGTCGGAGCTCCTACGAGCAGTACTTC	CASSHSRSSYEQYF
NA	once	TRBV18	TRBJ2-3	TGTGCCAGCTCACCCTACACAGATACGCAGTATTTT	CASSPYTDTQYF
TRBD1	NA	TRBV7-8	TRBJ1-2	TGTGCCAGCAGCCCAGACAGGGTTTATGGCTACACCTTC	CASSPDRVYGYTF
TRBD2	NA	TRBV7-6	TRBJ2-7	TGTGCCAGCAGCTTAGGAGCGGGAGGGGGCTCCTACGAGCAGTACTTC	CASSLGAGGGSYEQYF
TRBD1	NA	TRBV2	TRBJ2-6	TGTGCCAGCAGGAAAACAGGGGGCCGCTCTGGGGCCAACGTCCTGACTTTC	CASRKTGGRSGANVLTF
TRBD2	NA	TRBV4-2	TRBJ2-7	TGTGCCAGCAGCCGGTTTACTAGCGCAAGCTCCTACGAGCAGTACTTC	CASSRFTSASSYEQYF
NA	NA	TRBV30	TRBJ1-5	TGTGCCTGGAGTGACGGGACACCCACTCAGCCCCAGCATTTT	CAWSDGTPTQPQHF
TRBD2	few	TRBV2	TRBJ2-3	TGTGCCAGCATCGAGTCGACTAGCGGCACAGATACGCAGTATTTT	CASIESTSGTDTQYF
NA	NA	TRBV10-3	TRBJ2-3	TGTGCCATCCGGCGGAATACAGATACGCAGTATTTT	CAIRRNTDTQYF
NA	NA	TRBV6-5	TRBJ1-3	TGTGCCAGCAAGGACAGATCCCCACGGGGAAACACCATATATTTT	CASKDRSPRGNTIYF
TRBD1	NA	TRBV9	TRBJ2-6	TGTGCCAGCTCCGACAGGGACTCTGGGGCCAACGTCCTGACTTTC	CASSDRDSGANVLTF